The entry below describes one TCR beta chain. What it binds is not known. The sample comes from a study of monozygotic twins with inflammatory bowel disease. The study, taken as a whole, reports: IBD patients shared fewer clonotypes with others than healthy twins, especially with disease activity. The existence of one strong signal or clonotype linked to IBD lacked support.

The length of the CDR3 is 17 residues. Germline CDR1 DFQATT, CDR2 SNEGSKA (reference sequence). TCRdb re-called the 5' RACE reads and catalogs CDR3 proteins one per entry, DNA excluded. This sample contains 350,000 to 400,000 distinct CDR3 sequences. The V call is TRBV20-1, the J call TRBJ1-5; with no DNA, the TCRdb D assignment of TRBD1 cannot be verified. The source material was blood. The sequence was obtained from a human donor with ulcerative colitis or Crohn's disease, or a healthy co-twin of an affected twin (not recorded which). CDR3 sequence: CSASGQGASYSNQPQHF.